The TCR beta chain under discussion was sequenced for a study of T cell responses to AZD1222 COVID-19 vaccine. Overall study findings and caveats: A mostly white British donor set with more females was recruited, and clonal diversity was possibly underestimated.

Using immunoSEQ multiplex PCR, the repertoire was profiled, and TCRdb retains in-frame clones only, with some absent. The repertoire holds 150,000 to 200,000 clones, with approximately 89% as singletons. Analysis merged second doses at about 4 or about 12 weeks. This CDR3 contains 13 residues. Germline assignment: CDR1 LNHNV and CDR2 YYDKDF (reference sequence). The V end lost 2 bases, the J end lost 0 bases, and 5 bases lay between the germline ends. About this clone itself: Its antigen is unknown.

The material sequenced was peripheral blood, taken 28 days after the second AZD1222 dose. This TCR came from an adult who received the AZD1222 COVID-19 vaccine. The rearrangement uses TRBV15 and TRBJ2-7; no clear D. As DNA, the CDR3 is TGTGCCACCAGCAGACCCAGCTCCTACGAGCAGTACTTC. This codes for CATSRPSSYEQYF.